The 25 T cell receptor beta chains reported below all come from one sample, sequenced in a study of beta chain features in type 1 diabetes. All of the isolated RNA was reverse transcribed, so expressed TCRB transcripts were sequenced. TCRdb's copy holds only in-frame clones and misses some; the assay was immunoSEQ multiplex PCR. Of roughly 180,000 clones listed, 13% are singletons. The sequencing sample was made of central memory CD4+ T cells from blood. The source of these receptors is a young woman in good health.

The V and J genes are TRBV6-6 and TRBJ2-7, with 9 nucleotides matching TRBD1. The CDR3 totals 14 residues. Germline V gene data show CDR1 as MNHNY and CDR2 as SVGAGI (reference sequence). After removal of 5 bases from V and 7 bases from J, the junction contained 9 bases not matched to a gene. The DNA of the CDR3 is TGTGCCAGCAGTGGCCGGGACAGGGTCGGTGAGCAGTACTTC. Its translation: CASSGRDRVGEQYF.

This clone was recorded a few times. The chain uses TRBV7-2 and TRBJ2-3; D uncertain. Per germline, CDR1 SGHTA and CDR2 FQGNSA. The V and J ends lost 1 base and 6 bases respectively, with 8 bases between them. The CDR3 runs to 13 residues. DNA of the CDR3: TGTGCCAGCAGCTTAGGTTCGAGGGATACGCAGTATTTT. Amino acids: CASSLGSRDTQYF.

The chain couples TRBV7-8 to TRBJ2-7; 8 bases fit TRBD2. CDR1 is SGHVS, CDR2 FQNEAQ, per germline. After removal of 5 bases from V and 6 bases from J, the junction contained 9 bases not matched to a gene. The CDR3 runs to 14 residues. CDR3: CASSHPGLEAEQYF. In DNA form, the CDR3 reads TGTGCCAGCAGCCACCCGGGACTAGAGGCCGAGCAGTACTTC.

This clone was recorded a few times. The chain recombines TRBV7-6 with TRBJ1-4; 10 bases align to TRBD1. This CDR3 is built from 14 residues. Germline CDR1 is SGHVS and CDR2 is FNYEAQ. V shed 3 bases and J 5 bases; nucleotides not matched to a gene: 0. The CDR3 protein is CASSLGQGNEKLFF. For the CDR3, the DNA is TGTGCCAGCAGCTTGGGACAGGGGAATGAAAAACTGTTTTTT.

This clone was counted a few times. The chain's CDR3 is CASSVSVNTGELFF. The CDR3, as DNA: TGTGCCAGCAGCGTAAGCGTAAACACCGGGGAGCTGTTTTTT. The V call is TRBV9, the J call TRBJ2-2; D is uncertain. This CDR3 spans 14 amino acids. Germline V gives CDR1 SGDLS, CDR2 YYNGEE. Trimming stripped 1 base from V and 2 bases from J, with 6 bases between. Based on the CDR3 plus reference TRBV9 and TRBJ2-2, the full variable domain is DSGVTQTPKHLITATGQRVTLRCSPRSGDLSVYWYQQSLDQGLQFLIQYYNGEERAKGNILERFSAQQFPDLHSELNLSSLELGDSALYFCASSVSVNTGELFFGEGSRLTVL.

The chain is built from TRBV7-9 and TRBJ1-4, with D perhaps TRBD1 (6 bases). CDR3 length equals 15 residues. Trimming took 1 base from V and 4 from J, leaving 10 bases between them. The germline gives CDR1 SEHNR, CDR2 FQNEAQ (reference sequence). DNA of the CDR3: TGTGCCAGCAGCTTAGACGGGGGGCTTAATGAAAAACTGTTTTTT. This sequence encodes CASSLDGGLNEKLFF. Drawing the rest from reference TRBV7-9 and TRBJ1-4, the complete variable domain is DTGVSQNPRHKITKRGQNVTFRCDPISEHNRLYWYRQTLGQGPEFLTYFQNEAQLEKSRLLSDRFSAERPKGSFSTLEIQRTEQGDSAMYLCASSLDGGLNEKLFFGSGTQLSVL.

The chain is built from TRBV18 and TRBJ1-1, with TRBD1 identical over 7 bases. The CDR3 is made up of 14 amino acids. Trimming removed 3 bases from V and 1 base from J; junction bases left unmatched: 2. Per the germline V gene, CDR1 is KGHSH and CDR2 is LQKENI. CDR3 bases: TGTGCCAGCTCACCGACAGGGAGGAACACTGAAGCTTTCTTT. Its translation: CASSPTGRNTEAFF.

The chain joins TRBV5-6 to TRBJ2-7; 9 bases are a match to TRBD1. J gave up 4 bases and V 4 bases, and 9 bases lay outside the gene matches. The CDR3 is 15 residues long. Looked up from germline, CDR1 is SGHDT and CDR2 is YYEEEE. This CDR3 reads CASSPQNRGQYEQYF. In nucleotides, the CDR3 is TGTGCCAGCAGCCCCCAGAACAGGGGGCAATACGAGCAGTACTTC.

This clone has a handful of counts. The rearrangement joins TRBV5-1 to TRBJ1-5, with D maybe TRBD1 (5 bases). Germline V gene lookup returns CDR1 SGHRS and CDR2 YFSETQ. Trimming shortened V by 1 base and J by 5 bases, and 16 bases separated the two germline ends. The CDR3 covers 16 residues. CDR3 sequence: CASSLFPLDTDQPQHF. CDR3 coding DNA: TGCGCCAGCAGCTTGTTTCCTCTGGACACCGATCAGCCCCAGCATTTT.

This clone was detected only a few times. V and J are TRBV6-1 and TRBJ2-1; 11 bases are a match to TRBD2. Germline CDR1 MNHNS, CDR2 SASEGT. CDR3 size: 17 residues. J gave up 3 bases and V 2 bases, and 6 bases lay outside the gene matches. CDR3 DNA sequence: TGTGCCAGCAGTGAATTTGTGACTAGCGGGGTCTACAATGAGCAGTTCTTC. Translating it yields CASSEFVTSGVYNEQFF.

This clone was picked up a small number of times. In nucleotides, the CDR3 is TGTGCCAGCAGCCTGGGACAGGGACTCCTCTATGGCTACACCTTC. Protein sequence: CASSLGQGLLYGYTF. This sequence joins TRBV7-2 and TRBJ1-2, with 9 bases matching TRBD1. Trimming at V came to 5 bases and at J to 4 bases, leaving 8 bases not matched to a gene. The germline CDR1 and CDR2 sequences are SGHTA and FQGNSA. The CDR3 is 15 residues long.

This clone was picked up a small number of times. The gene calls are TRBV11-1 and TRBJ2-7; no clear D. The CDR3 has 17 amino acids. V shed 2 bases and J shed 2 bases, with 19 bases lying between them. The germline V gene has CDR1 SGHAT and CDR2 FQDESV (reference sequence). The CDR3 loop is CASSLHGSGSFAYEQYF. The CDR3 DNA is TGTGCCAGCAGCTTACACGGGTCTGGGTCGTTTGCCTACGAGCAGTACTTC.

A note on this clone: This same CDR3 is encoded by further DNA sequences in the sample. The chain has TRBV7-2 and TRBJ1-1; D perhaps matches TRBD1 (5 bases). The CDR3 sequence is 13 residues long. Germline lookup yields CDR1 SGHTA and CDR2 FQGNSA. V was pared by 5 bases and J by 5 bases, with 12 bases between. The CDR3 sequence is CASSRLGGTEAFF. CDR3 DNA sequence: TGTGCCAGCAGCCGGTTGGGGGGAACTGAAGCTTTCTTT. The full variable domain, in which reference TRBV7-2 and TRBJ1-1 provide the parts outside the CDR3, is GAGVSQSPSNKVTEKGKDVELRCDPISGHTALYWYRQSLGQGLEFLIYFQGNSAPDKSGLPSDRFSAERTGGSVSTLTIQRTQQEDSAVYLCASSRLGGTEAFFGQGTRLTVV.

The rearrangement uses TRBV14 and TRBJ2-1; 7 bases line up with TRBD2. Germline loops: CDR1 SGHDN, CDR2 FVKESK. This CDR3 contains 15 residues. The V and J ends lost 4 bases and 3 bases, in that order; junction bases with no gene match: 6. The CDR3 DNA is TGTGCCAGCAGCCGACGGCGGGAGTTCTACAATGAGCAGTTCTTC. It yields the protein CASSRRREFYNEQFF.

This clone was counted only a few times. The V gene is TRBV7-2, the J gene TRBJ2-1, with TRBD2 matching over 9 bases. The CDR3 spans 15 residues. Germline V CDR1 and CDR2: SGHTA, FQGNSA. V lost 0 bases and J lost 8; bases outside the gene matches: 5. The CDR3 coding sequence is TGTGCCAGCAGCTTAGCCGCTAGCGGGAAGTATGAGCAGTTCTTC. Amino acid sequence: CASSLAASGKYEQFF.

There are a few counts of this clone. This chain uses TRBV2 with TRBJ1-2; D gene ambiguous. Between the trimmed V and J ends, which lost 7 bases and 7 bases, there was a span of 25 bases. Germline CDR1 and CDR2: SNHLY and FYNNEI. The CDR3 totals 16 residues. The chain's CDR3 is CASIRNPTGEGSGYTF. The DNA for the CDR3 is TGTGCCAGCATCAGAAACCCTACCGGGGAAGGTAGTGGCTACACCTTC. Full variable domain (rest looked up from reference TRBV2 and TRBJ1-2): EPEVTQTPSHQVTQMGQEVILRCVPISNHLYFYWYRQILGQKVEFLVSFYNNEISEKSEIFDDQFSVERPDGSNFTLKIRSTKLEDSAMYFCASIRNPTGEGSGYTFGSGTRLTVV.

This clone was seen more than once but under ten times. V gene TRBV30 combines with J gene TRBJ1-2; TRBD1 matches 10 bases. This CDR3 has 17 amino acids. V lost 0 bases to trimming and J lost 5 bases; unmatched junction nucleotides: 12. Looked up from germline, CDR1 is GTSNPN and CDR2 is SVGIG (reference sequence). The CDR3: CAWSVSRDRGPGYGYTF. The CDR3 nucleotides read TGTGCCTGGAGTGTATCTCGGGACAGGGGTCCGGGATATGGCTACACCTTC.

The CDR3 loop is CAISGGSLTDTQYF. CDR3 nucleotides: TGTGCCATCAGTGGCGGGAGTTTGACAGATACGCAGTATTTT. This chain uses TRBV10-3 with TRBJ2-3; 7 positions match TRBD2. The CDR3 runs to 14 residues. V was clipped by 4 bases and J by 3 bases; unmatched bases: 4. From germline, CDR1 is ENHRY and CDR2 SYGVKD.

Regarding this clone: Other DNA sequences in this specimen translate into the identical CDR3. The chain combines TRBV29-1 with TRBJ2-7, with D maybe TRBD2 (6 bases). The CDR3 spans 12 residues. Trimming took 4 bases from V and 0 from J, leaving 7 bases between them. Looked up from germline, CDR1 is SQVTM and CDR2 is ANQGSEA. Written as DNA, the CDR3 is TGCAGCGTTGGGAGGGTCTCCTACGAGCAGTACTTC. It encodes CSVGRVSYEQYF.

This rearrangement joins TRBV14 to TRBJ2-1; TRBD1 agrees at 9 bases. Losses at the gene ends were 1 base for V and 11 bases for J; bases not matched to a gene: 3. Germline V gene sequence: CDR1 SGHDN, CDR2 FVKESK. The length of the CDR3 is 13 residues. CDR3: CASSQGTGDKQFF. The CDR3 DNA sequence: TGTGCCAGCAGCCAAGGGACAGGGGATAAGCAGTTCTTC.

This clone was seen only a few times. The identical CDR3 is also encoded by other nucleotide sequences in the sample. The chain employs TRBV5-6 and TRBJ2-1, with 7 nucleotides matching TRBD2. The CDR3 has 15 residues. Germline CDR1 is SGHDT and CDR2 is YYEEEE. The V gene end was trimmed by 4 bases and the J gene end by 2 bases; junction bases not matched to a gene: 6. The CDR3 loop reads CASSRLADTYNEQFF. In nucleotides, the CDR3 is TGTGCCAGCAGCCGACTAGCCGACACCTACAATGAGCAGTTCTTC.

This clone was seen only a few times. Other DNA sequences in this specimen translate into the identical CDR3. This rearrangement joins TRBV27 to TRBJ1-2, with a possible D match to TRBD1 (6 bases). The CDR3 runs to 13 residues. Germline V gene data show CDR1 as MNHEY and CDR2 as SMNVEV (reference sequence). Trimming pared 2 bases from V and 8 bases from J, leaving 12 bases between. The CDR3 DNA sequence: TGTGCCAGCAGTTTACAGGGGACTAGCGGCTACACCTTC. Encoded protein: CASSLQGTSGYTF.

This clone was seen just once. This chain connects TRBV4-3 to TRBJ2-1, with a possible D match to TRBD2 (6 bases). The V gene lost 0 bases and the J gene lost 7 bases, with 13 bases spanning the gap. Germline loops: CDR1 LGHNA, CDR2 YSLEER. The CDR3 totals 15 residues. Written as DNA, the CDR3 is TGCGCCAGCAGCCAAGATACGGGAGTTCGTAATGAGCAGTTCTTC. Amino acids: CASSQDTGVRNEQFF.

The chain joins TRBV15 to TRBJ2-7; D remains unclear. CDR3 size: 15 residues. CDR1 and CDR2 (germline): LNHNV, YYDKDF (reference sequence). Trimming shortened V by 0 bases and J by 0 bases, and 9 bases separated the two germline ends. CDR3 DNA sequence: TGTGCCACCAGCAGAGAAAGCTCCCGCTCCTACGAGCAGTACTTC. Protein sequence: CATSRESSRSYEQYF.

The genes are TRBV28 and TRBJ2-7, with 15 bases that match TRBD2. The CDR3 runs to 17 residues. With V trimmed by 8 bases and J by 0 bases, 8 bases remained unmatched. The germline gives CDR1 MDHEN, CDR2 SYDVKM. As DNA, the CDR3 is TGTGCCAGCCGTCCCGGGACTAGCGGGAGGAACTCCTACGAGCAGTACTTC. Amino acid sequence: CASRPGTSGRNSYEQYF.